Below are 31 T cell receptor beta chains sequenced from a single sample in a study of T cell responses to AZD1222 COVID-19 vaccine. Using immunoSEQ multiplex PCR, the repertoire was profiled, and TCRdb retains in-frame clones only, with some absent. The data contain about 120,000 clones, around 89% of them seen just once; the ten biggest clones take up roughly 3.5%. The starting material was peripheral blood, obtained on day 0 of AZD1222 vaccination. These receptors originate from an adult in good health.

The gene calls are TRBV7-7 and TRBJ2-2; D gene unclear. The CDR3 totals 13 residues. Trimming stripped 5 bases from V and 2 bases from J, with 6 bases between. Germline-derived CDR1 and CDR2 are SSHAT and FNYEAQ (reference sequence). The CDR3 region has the DNA TGTGCCAGCAGCCCGCAAAACACCGGGGAGCTGTTTTTT. Its translation: CASSPQNTGELFF.

The chain employs TRBV15 and TRBJ1-1, with D unclear. This CDR3 spans 12 amino acids. The V and J ends lost 3 bases and 6 bases respectively, with 8 bases between them. The germline V gene has CDR1 LNHNV and CDR2 YYDKDF (reference sequence). The CDR3 is CATSSVVSEAFF. CDR3 DNA sequence: TGTGCCACCAGCAGCGTAGTTTCTGAAGCTTTCTTT.

This clone has only one observation. This chain joins TRBV18 and TRBJ1-3; weak D call: TRBD1 (5 bases). Trimming removed 6 bases at V and 2 bases at J, with 20 bases between. Germline CDR1 and CDR2: KGHSH and LQKENI. The CDR3 is 17 residues long. CDR3 bases: TGTGCCAGCTCCCGCGATCCCCAGGGTGTCGCTGGAAACACCATATATTTT. It encodes CASSRDPQGVAGNTIYF.

The rearrangement links TRBV19 to TRBJ1-2; TRBD1 is a possible D gene (5 bases). Trimming pared 5 bases from V and 0 bases from J, leaving 13 bases between. Germline CDR1 reads LNHDA; CDR2 reads SQIVND (reference sequence). The CDR3 runs 15 residues. CDR3 protein: CASSGHGTANYGYTF. CDR3 coding DNA: TGTGCCAGTAGTGGACACGGGACGGCTAACTATGGCTACACCTTC. Full variable domain (rest looked up from reference TRBV19 and TRBJ1-2): DGGITQSPKYLFRKEGQNVTLSCEQNLNHDAMYWYRQDPGQGLRLIYYSQIVNDFQKGDIAEGYSVSREKKESFPLTVTSAQKNPTAFYLCASSGHGTANYGYTFGSGTRLTVV.

The gene calls are TRBV19 and TRBJ1-1; 7 bases map to TRBD1. The CDR3 is 13 residues long. Germline assignment: CDR1 LNHDA and CDR2 SQIVND (reference sequence). V trimming: 3 bases; J trimming: 5 bases; junction bases outside the gene matches: 3. For the CDR3, the DNA is TGTGCCAGTAGTATGACAGGGTGGACTGAAGCTTTCTTT. Translation gives CASSMTGWTEAFF.

V usage is TRBV27 and J usage is TRBJ2-5; a weak D match, TRBD2 (5 bases). The germline gives CDR1 MNHEY, CDR2 SMNVEV (reference sequence). V lost 0 bases and J lost 5, with 13 bases in between. The CDR3 length is 15 residues. The CDR3: CASSLSRPGGETQYF. In DNA form, the CDR3 reads TGTGCCAGCAGTTTATCTCGTCCCGGCGGGGAGACCCAGTACTTC.

The chain couples TRBV6-1 to TRBJ1-6; TRBD1 might be the D (6 bases). Per the germline V gene, CDR1 is MNHNS and CDR2 is SASEGT. Trimming stripped 2 bases from V and 1 base from J, with 18 bases between. The CDR3 contains 19 residues. The CDR3 DNA sequence: TGTGCCAGCAGTGAATTCAGTGTACAGGGAGGGTCCTATAATTCACCCCTCCACTTT. It is translated as CASSEFSVQGGSYNSPLHF.

The V call is TRBV10-3, the J call TRBJ1-5, with 7 bases aligning to TRBD1. Germline trimming cut 3 bases from V and 5 bases from J; bases unmatched to any gene: 4. CDR3 size: 14 residues. Germline V gives CDR1 ENHRY, CDR2 SYGVKD. For the CDR3, the DNA is TGTGCCATCAGTGAATTCAGGGGGGATCAGCCCCAGCATTTT. As protein: CAISEFRGDQPQHF.

This clone occurred once. The chain has TRBV4-1 and TRBJ2-2; no firm D call. V lost 1 base, J lost 3 bases, and 18 bases lay in between. CDR3 length: 18 residues. Germline assignment: CDR1 MGHRA and CDR2 YSYEKL. The CDR3 DNA reads TGCGCCAGCAGCCAAGGTCCGGGCGCGCCTGGATACACCGGGGAGCTGTTTTTT. This gives the protein CASSQGPGAPGYTGELFF.

V is TRBV27 and J is TRBJ2-1; TRBD1 agrees at 7 bases. CDR3 length equals 13 residues. With V trimmed by 5 bases and J by 10 bases, 8 bases remained unmatched. Germline V lookup: CDR1 MNHEY, CDR2 SMNVEV (reference sequence). This CDR3 reads CASSPTGWSEQFF. The CDR3 bases are TGTGCCAGCAGTCCGACAGGGTGGTCGGAGCAGTTCTTC.

V and J are TRBV9 and TRBJ2-2; the D call may be TRBD1 or TRBD2 (5 bases each). In germline, CDR1 is SGDLS, CDR2 YYNGEE. Trimming took 0 bases from V and 4 from J, leaving 13 bases between them. The length of the CDR3 is 16 residues. The CDR3 loop is CASSVGGAPITGELFF. Written as DNA, the CDR3 is TGTGCCAGCAGCGTAGGAGGGGCCCCGATCACCGGGGAGCTGTTTTTT.

The chain employs TRBV6-4 and TRBJ1-5; D is possibly TRBD1 (6 bases). This CDR3 has 15 amino acids. V was trimmed by 0 bases and J by 7 bases, leaving 13 bases between them. The V gene's germline CDR1 is MRHNA and CDR2 SNTAGT. The CDR3 sequence: CASSDSGTPGQPQHF. Written as DNA, the CDR3 is TGTGCCAGCAGTGACTCCGGGACACCAGGGCAGCCCCAGCATTTT.

The chain is built from TRBV10-2 and TRBJ1-1, with TRBD1 matching over 11 bases. The CDR3 has 13 residues. Looked up from germline, CDR1 is WSHSY and CDR2 is SAAADI. With 11 bases clipped from V and 5 bases from J, the junction kept 7 bases outside the gene matches. CDR3 coding DNA: TGCGCCGGACAGGGGGCTCTTGGGACTGAAGCTTTCTTT. It specifies CAGQGALGTEAFF.

The V and J genes are TRBV5-1 and TRBJ1-4; perhaps TRBD1 as D (6 bases). Trimming stripped 4 bases from V and 5 bases from J, with 15 bases between. Germline assignment: CDR1 SGHRS and CDR2 YFSETQ. The CDR3 covers 15 residues. The CDR3 reads CASSPRTEPNEKLFF. The CDR3 DNA reads TGCGCCAGCAGCCCGAGGACAGAACCGAATGAAAAACTGTTTTTT.

The chain has TRBV19 and TRBJ1-5, with TRBD1 matching 7 bases. Germline values: CDR1 LNHDA, CDR2 SQIVND (reference sequence). The CDR3 length is 16 residues. The ends lost 7 bases at V and 0 bases at J; junction bases unmatched: 9. This chain's CDR3 is CASKEGAQYSNQPQHF. The CDR3 nucleotides read TGTGCCAGTAAAGAGGGGGCCCAATATAGCAATCAGCCCCAGCATTTT.

The J gene is TRBJ1-1, the V gene TRBV12-5; TRBD1 matches 7 bases. The germline V gene has CDR1 LGHNT and CDR2 FRNRAP. Trimming at V came to 1 base and at J to 1 base, leaving 3 bases not matched to a gene. This CDR3 region has 15 residues. CDR3 in amino acids: CASGLGTGKNTEAFF. The CDR3 bases are TGTGCTAGTGGTTTGGGGACAGGAAAGAACACTGAAGCTTTCTTT.

The chain combines TRBV5-1 with TRBJ2-1; perhaps D is TRBD1 or TRBD2 (5 bases each). Germline lookup yields CDR1 SGHRS and CDR2 YFSETQ. The CDR3 runs 12 residues. Trimming stripped 4 bases from V and 11 bases from J, with 13 bases between. CDR3 nucleotide sequence: TGCGCCAGCAGCCCCGATTGGGACCAGCAGTTCTTC. Translated: CASSPDWDQQFF.

The chain is built from TRBV5-6 and TRBJ1-6; 7 bases fit TRBD1. This CDR3 is built from 16 residues. Germline values: CDR1 SGHDT, CDR2 YYEEEE. V was pared by 4 bases and J by 10 bases, with 14 bases of the junction left unmatched. Here the CDR3 DNA reads TGTGCCAGCAGCAGACTTCCGGGACAGATATCCTCACCCCTCCACTTT. Protein sequence: CASSRLPGQISSPLHF.

This clone has a single count. This rearrangement joins TRBV14 to TRBJ1-1, with D uncertain. The CDR3 is 12 residues long. Trimming stripped 1 base from V and 4 bases from J, with 4 bases between. The germline gives CDR1 SGHDN, CDR2 FVKESK. The CDR3 region is CASSQVTTEAFF. The CDR3 nucleotides read TGTGCCAGCAGCCAAGTAACCACTGAAGCTTTCTTT.

This chain links TRBV19 with TRBJ2-3; possibly TRBD2 for D (7 bases). The CDR3 runs 17 residues. The germline gives CDR1 LNHDA, CDR2 SQIVND (reference sequence). Trimming shortened V by 0 bases and J by 6 bases, and 19 bases separated the two germline ends. This CDR3 is CASSIDLLTGGRDTQYF. The CDR3 bases are TGTGCCAGTAGTATAGATCTGCTAACGGGGGGCAGGGATACGCAGTATTTT.

The chain employs TRBV5-1 and TRBJ1-1; no clear D. From germline, CDR1 is SGHRS and CDR2 YFSETQ. This CDR3 contains 13 residues. The V end lost 3 bases, the J end lost 1 base, and 7 bases lay between the germline ends. The CDR3 DNA follows: TGCGCCAGCAGCTACGGTGAGAACACTGAAGCTTTCTTT. This gives the protein CASSYGENTEAFF.

V usage is TRBV5-6 and J usage is TRBJ1-6, with a tentative D call TRBD1 (5 bases). V dropped 3 bases and J dropped 9 bases, with 19 bases sitting between them. CDR3 size: 16 residues. Germline V gives CDR1 SGHDT, CDR2 YYEEEE. CDR3 sequence (DNA): TGTGCCAGCAGCTGGGAAGGGGCCGTGGGTCGTTCACCCCTCCACTTT. It codes for CASSWEGAVGRSPLHF.

The CDR3 nucleotides are TGTGCTAGTGGTCGGGGGACAGCGAACACTGAAGCTTTCTTT. Protein sequence: CASGRGTANTEAFF. The chain is built from TRBV12-5 and TRBJ1-1, with 7 bases lining up with TRBD1. The CDR3 has 14 amino acids. V lost 5 bases to trimming and J lost 1 base; unmatched junction nucleotides: 4. Germline CDR1 is LGHNT and CDR2 is FRNRAP.

This CDR3 is CASSGGWDTEAFF. DNA for the CDR3: TGTGCCAGCTCAGGGGGTTGGGACACTGAAGCTTTCTTT. The rearrangement joins TRBV18 to TRBJ1-1; D might be TRBD1 (5 bases). The ends were cut back, 5 bases at V and 3 bases at J, with 10 bases in the middle. The CDR3 runs to 13 residues. Germline-derived CDR1 and CDR2 are KGHSH and LQKENI. Drawing the rest from reference TRBV18 and TRBJ1-1, the complete variable domain is NAGVMQNPRHLVRRRGQEARLRCSPMKGHSHVYWYRQLPEEGLKFMVYLQKENIIDESGMPKERFSAEFPKEGPSILRIQQVVRGDSAAYFCASSGGWDTEAFFGQGTRLTVV.

The chain combines TRBV27 with TRBJ2-3, with 13 bases lining up with TRBD2. The CDR3 consists of 16 residues. The ends lost 2 bases at V and 4 bases at J; junction bases unmatched: 3. Germline CDR1 MNHEY, CDR2 SMNVEV (reference sequence). CDR3 region: CASSLTSGGAPDTQYF. CDR3 bases: TGTGCCAGCAGTTTAACTAGCGGGGGGGCCCCAGATACGCAGTATTTT.

In nucleotides, the CDR3 is TGTGCCATCAGTGAGTCGTCTAGCGGGCCAGAGACCCAGTACTTC. This encodes CAISESSSGPETQYF. This chain connects TRBV10-3 to TRBJ2-5, with 8 bases identical to TRBD2. The CDR3 is 15 residues long. The V and J ends lost 0 bases and 4 bases, in that order; junction bases with no gene match: 4. Germline CDR1 is ENHRY and CDR2 is SYGVKD.

The chain recombines TRBV11-2 with TRBJ2-2, with 7 bases lining up with TRBD1. V lost 7 bases, J lost 6 bases, and 8 bases stayed unmatched. The CDR3 loop spans 14 amino acids. Germline loops: CDR1 SGHAT, CDR2 FQNNGV. In DNA form, the CDR3 reads TGTGCCAGCACGACAGGGAGTGACGCCGGGGAGCTGTTTTTT. As protein: CASTTGSDAGELFF.

The chain recombines TRBV27 with TRBJ2-7, with D possibly being TRBD1 or TRBD2 (6 bases each). Germline V CDR1 and CDR2: MNHEY, SMNVEV (reference sequence). The ends were cut back, 3 bases at V and 6 bases at J, with 12 bases in the middle. The CDR3 is 13 amino acids. CDR3 sequence: CASSFGGGREQYF. The DNA of the CDR3 is TGTGCCAGCAGTTTTGGTGGGGGGCGCGAGCAGTACTTC.

This sequence joins TRBV4-3 and TRBJ2-1; D possibly uses TRBD1 or TRBD2 (6 bases each). Germline CDR1 is LGHNA and CDR2 is YSLEER. The V end was cut by 0 bases, the J end by 5 bases, with 23 bases between. CDR3 length equals 19 residues. The CDR3 loop is CASSQERGSVGGSNNEQFF. The CDR3 DNA reads TGCGCCAGCAGCCAAGAGCGTGGTTCCGTCGGGGGCTCTAACAATGAGCAGTTCTTC.

J is TRBJ2-5 and V is TRBV5-4, with D unclear. The germline CDR1 and CDR2 sequences are SGHNT and YYREEE (reference sequence). The CDR3 runs 14 residues. With 4 bases removed from V and 7 bases from J, the gap between germline ends came to 17 bases. The CDR3: CASSPRTVSGTQYF. The CDR3 DNA reads as TGTGCCAGCAGCCCCCGGACGGTCTCAGGGACCCAGTACTTC.

As for this clone: The junction departs from germline at one end; a sequencing error may be responsible. Other DNA variants within this sample encode the same CDR3. The chain combines TRBV19 with TRBJ1-5; weak D call: TRBD1 (6 bases). The CDR3 is 15 amino acids. CDR1 and CDR2 from the germline V gene are LNHDA and SQIVND (reference sequence). CDR3 protein: CASSTLSGAGQPQHF. The CDR3 nucleotides read TGTGCTAGTAGTACGTTGTCGGGGGCGGGACAGCCCCAGCATTTT. Full variable domain (outside the CDR3, taken from reference TRBV19 and TRBJ1-5): DGGITQSPKYLFRKEGQNVTLSCEQNLNHDAMYWYRQDPGQGLRLIYYSQIVNDFQKGDIAEGYSVSREKKESFPLTVTSAQKNPTAFYLCASSTLSGAGQPQHFGDGTRLSIL.